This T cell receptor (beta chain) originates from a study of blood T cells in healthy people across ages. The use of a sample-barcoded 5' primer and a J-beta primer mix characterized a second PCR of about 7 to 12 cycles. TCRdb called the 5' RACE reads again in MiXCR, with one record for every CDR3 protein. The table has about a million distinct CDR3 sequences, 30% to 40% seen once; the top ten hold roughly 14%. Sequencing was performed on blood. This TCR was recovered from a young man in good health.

The DNA of the CDR3 is TGTGCCAGCAGTCTCGACGGGGGCCTCGGGATGGCTACGCAGTATTTT. It encodes CASSLDGGLGMATQYF. The V call is TRBV2, the J call TRBJ2-3, with D perhaps assigned TRBD1 or TRBD2 (6 bases each). The germline V gene encodes CDR1 SNHLY and CDR2 FYNNEI. Trimming pared 5 bases from V and 8 bases from J, leaving 23 bases between. The CDR3 covers 16 residues.